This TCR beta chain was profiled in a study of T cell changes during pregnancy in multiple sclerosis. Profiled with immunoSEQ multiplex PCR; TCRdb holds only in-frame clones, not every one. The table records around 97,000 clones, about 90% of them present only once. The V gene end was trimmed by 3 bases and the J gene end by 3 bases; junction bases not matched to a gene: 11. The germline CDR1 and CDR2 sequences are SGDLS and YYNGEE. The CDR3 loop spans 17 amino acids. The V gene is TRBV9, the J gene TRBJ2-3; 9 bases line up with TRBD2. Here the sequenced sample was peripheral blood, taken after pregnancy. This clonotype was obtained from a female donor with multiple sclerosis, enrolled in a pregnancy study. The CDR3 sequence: CASSGGSGRRGTDTQYF. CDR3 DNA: TGTGCCAGCAGCGGGGGTAGCGGGAGAAGGGGGACAGATACGCAGTATTTT.